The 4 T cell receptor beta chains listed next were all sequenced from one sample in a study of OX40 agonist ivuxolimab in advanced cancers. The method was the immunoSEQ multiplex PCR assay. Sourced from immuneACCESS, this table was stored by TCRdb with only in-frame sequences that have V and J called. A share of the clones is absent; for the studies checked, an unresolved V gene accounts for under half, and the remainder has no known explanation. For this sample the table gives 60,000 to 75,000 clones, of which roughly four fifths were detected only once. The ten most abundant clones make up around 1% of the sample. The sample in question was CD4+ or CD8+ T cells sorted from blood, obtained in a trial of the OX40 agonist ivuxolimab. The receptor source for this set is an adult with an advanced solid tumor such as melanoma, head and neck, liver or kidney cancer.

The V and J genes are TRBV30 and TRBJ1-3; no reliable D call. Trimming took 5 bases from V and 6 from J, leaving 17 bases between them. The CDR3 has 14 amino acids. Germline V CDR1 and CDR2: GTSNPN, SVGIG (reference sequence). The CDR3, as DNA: TGTGCCTGGGGCAAGGGCGGGAATTTAAACACCATATATTTT. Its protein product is CAWGKGGNLNTIYF.

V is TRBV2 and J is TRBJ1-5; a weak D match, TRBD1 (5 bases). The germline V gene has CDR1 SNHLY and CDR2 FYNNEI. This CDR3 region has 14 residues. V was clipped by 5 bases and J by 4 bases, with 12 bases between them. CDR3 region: CASSRAGNNQPQHF. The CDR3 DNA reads TGTGCCAGCAGTCGTGCAGGGAATAATCAGCCCCAGCATTTT.

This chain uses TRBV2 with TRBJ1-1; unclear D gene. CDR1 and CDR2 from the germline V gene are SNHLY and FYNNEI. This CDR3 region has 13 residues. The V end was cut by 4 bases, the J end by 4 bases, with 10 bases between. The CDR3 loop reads CASSVKPLTEAFF. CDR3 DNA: TGTGCCAGCAGTGTAAAGCCCCTCACTGAAGCTTTCTTT. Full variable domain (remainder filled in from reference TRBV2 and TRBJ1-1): EPEVTQTPSHQVTQMGQEVILRCVPISNHLYFYWYRQILGQKVEFLVSFYNNEISEKSEIFDDQFSVERPDGSNFTLKIRSTKLEDSAMYFCASSVKPLTEAFFGQGTRLTVV.

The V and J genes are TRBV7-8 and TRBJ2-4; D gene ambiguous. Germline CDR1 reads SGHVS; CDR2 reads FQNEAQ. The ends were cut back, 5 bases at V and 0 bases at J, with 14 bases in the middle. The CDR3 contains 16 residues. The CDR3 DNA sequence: TGTGCCAGCAGCCCCCGACGGATATTAGCCAAAAACATTCAGTACTTC. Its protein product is CASSPRRILAKNIQYF.